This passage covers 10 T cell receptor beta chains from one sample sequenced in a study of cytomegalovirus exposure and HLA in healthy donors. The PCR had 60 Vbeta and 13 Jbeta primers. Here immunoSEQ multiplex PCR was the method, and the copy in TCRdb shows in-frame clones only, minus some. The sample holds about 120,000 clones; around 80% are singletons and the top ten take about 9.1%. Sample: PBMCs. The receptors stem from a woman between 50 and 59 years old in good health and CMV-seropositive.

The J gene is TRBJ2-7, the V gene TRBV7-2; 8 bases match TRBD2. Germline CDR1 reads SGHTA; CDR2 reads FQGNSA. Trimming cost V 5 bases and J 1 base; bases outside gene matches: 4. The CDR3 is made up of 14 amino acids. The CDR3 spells CASSRGGASYEQYF. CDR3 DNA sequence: TGTGCCAGCAGCCGGGGGGGGGCTTCCTACGAGCAGTACTTC.

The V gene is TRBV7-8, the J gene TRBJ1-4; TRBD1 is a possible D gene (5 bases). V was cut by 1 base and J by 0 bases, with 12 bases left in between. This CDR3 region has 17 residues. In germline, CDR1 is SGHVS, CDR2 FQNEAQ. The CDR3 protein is CASSLVGGSSTNEKLFF. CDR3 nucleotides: TGTGCCAGCAGCTTAGTCGGGGGGAGTTCAACTAATGAAAAACTGTTTTTT.

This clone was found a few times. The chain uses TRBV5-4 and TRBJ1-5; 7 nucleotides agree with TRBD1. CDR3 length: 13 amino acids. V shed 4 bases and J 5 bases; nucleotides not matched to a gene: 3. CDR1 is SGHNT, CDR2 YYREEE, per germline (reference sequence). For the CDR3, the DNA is TGTGCCAGCAGCACAGGGGTGGATCAGCCCCAGCATTTT. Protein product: CASSTGVDQPQHF.

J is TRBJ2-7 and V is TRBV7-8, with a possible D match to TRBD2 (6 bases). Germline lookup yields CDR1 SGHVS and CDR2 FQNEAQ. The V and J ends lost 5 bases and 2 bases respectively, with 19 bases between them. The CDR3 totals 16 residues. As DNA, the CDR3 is TGTGCCAGCAGCCGCGCAGGGACTTCAGGGACCTACGAGCAGTACTTC. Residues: CASSRAGTSGTYEQYF.

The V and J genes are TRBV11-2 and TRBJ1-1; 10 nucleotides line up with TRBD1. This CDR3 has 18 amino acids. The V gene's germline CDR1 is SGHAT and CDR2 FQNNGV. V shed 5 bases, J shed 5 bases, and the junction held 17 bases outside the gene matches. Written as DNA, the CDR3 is TGTGCCAGCAGCGCCACCGGGACAGGGGAGAATCCGAAGACTGAAGCTTTCTTT. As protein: CASSATGTGENPKTEAFF.

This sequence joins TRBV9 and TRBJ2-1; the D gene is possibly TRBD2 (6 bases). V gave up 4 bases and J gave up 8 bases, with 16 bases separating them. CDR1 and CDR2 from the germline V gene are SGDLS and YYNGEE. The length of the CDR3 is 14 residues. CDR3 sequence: CASSWKEGGDEQFF. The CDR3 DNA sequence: TGTGCCAGCAGCTGGAAGGAAGGAGGGGATGAGCAGTTCTTC. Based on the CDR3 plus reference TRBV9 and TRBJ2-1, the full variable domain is DSGVTQTPKHLITATGQRVTLRCSPRSGDLSVYWYQQSLDQGLQFLIQYYNGEERAKGNILERFSAQQFPDLHSELNLSSLELGDSALYFCASSWKEGGDEQFFGPGTRLTVL.

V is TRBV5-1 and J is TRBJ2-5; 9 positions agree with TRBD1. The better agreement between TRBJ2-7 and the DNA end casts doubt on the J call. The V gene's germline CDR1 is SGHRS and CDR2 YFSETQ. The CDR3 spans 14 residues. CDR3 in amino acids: CASRTTGGQAEQYF. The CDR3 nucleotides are TGCGCCAGCAGAACGACAGGGGGACAGGCCGAGCAGTACTTC.

The CDR3 nucleotides read TGTGCCAGCAGCTGGGGCTTGACAGGGGTATACGAGCAGTACTTC. Protein sequence: CASSWGLTGVYEQYF. The chain recombines TRBV11-2 with TRBJ2-7; 8 bases map to TRBD1. The CDR3 has 15 amino acids. The germline V gene encodes CDR1 SGHAT and CDR2 FQNNGV. V shed 4 bases, J shed 4 bases, and the junction held 9 bases outside the gene matches. Full variable domain (missing parts from reference TRBV11-2 and TRBJ2-7): EAGVAQSPRYKIIEKRQSVAFWCNPISGHATLYWYQQILGQGPKLLIQFQNNGVVDDSQLPKDRFSAERLKGVDSTLKIQPAKLEDSAVYLCASSWGLTGVYEQYFGPGTRLTVT.

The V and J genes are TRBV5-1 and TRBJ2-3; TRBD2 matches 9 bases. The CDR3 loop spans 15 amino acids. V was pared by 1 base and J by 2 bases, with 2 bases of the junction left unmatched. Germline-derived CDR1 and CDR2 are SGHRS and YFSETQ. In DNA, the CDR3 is TGCGCCAGCAGCTTGTGGGGACTAGCCACAGATACGCAGTATTTT. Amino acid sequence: CASSLWGLATDTQYF.

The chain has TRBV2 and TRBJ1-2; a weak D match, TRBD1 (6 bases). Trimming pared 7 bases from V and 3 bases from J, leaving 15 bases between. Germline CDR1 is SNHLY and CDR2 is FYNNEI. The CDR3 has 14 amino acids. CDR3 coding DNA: TGTGCCAGCACCGGGGGGGGCGACTACTATGGCTACACCTTC. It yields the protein CASTGGGDYYGYTF.